This T cell receptor beta chain was sequenced for a study of blood T cell repertoires in COVID-19. In the study overall: PBMCs, B-cell-depleted T cells, or T cells provided the cDNA or gDNA that made up the material.

The age range of participants was 18 to 89 years, with residence in about two dozen US areas. Participants' reported clinical history set cohort assignment. With 0 bases removed from V and 0 bases from J, the gap between germline ends came to 10 bases. CDR3 size: 15 residues. Germline V gives CDR1 SGHRS, CDR2 YFSETQ. This table comes from immunoSEQ multiplex PCR, and its TCRdb copy is limited to in-frame clones, with some not included. The data hold approximately 81,000 clones, with roughly 90% observed a single time. The receptor was isolated from a woman in her 50s with acute COVID-19. V usage is TRBV5-1 and J usage is TRBJ2-7, with a weak D call TRBD1 (6 bases). Sequences were obtained from PBMCs or T cells enriched from blood (not recorded which). The CDR3 is CASSLDIGGSYEQYF. The CDR3 region has the DNA TGCGCCAGCAGCTTGGATATAGGGGGCTCCTACGAGCAGTACTTC.